The source of this T cell receptor (beta chain) is a study of cytotoxic CD8 clonotypes in ibrutinib-treated CLL. This clone came up once. Per germline, CDR1 LNHDA and CDR2 SQIVND (reference sequence). V lost 7 bases to trimming and J lost 2 bases, with 14 bases between them. The CDR3 is 14 residues long. Assay: immunoSEQ multiplex PCR; the TCRdb copy retains only in-frame clones and omits some. The sample carries hundreds of thousands of clones, 70% recorded once. This TCR came from a human donor with chronic lymphocytic leukemia. Sequences were derived from PBMCs, sampled after 24 months of ibrutinib treatment. The chain employs TRBV19 and TRBJ1-1; no firm D call. DNA for the CDR3: TGTGCCAGTACCCTTCTACCGGGAAACACTGAAGCTTTCTTT. Translated: CASTLLPGNTEAFF.